This is a list of T cell receptor beta chains from one sample in a study of blood T cell repertoires in COVID-19. The table came from immunoSEQ multiplex PCR; TCRdb's copy has only in-frame clones and leaves some out. The table lists about 74,000 clones, approximately 84% of them singletons. Sample: peripheral blood. The receptors shown here come from a man in his 70s with acute or convalescent COVID-19. Both conserved end residues are part of each CDR3. D genes are given only for firm matches. Rows give clone size only sometimes, using once, few, many, or a class for an expanded clone.

clone_size j_call d_call v_call cdr3_aa cdr3_nt
- TRBJ2-1 TRBD2 TRBV19 CASSIWLAGNNEQFF TGTGCCAGTAGTATTTGGCTAGCGGGGAACAATGAGCAGTTCTTC
- TRBJ2-1 TRBD2 TRBV29-1 CSVAGGGLAGGDEQFF TGCAGCGTTGCTGGGGGGGGACTAGCGGGAGGCGATGAGCAGTTCTTC
- TRBJ1-4 - TRBV19 CASSIGERRPNEKLFF TGTGCCAGTAGTATTGGGGAGAGGAGGCCTAATGAAAAACTGTTTTTT
- TRBJ2-3 - TRBV28 CASSHQGRTDTQYF TGTGCCAGCAGCCACCAGGGGCGCACAGATACGCAGTATTTT
- TRBJ2-1 TRBD2 TRBV3-1/TRBV3-2 CASSLRSSGGPGEQFF TGTGCCAGCAGCCTCCGATCTAGCGGGGGGCCCGGGGAGCAGTTCTTC
once TRBJ2-1 - TRBV27 CASSLQGSYNEQFF TGTGCCAGCAGTTTACAGGGATCCTACAATGAGCAGTTCTTC
- TRBJ2-1 TRBD2 TRBV7-9 CASSPSVRPSGGNEQFF TGTGCCAGCAGCCCGAGTGTCCGGCCTAGCGGGGGGAATGAGCAGTTCTTC
- TRBJ1-5 TRBD1 TRBV6-1 CASSEDRDRVGQPQHF TGTGCCAGCAGTGAAGACAGGGACAGGGTCGGTCAGCCCCAGCATTTT
many TRBJ1-4 - TRBV28 CASSPPTNEKLFF TGTGCCAGCAGTCCCCCGACTAATGAAAAACTGTTTTTT
- TRBJ1-5 - TRBV23-1 CASSQSRTDGGLAASNQPQHF TGCGCCAGCAGTCAATCCAGGACTGACGGGGGTCTTGCCGCTAGCAATCAGCCCCAGCATTTT
few TRBJ2-5 - TRBV6-6 CASSYSSETQYF TGTGCCAGCAGTTACTCGAGCGAGACCCAGTACTTC
- TRBJ2-1 - TRBV6-1 CASSEAVPPSQFF TGTGCCAGCAGTGAAGCTGTCCCCCCCTCTCAGTTCTTC
- TRBJ2-2 TRBD2 TRBV24-1 CATSDSGRGELFF TGTGCCACCAGTGATTCCGGGAGGGGGGAGCTGTTTTTT
- TRBJ1-2 TRBD1 TRBV27 CASRRPGQGDYGYTF TGTGCCAGCAGGCGCCCGGGACAGGGAGACTATGGCTACACCTTC
- TRBJ2-4 TRBD1 TRBV6-2/TRBV6-3 CASSHGTGPNIQYF TGTGCCAGCAGTCACGGGACAGGGCCAAACATTCAGTACTTC
- TRBJ2-3 - TRBV5-8 CASSLSLLGASTDTQYF TGTGCCAGCAGCTTGAGTCTCTTAGGAGCTAGCACAGATACGCAGTATTTT
- TRBJ1-2 TRBD1 TRBV9 CASSVRTGNGYTF TGTGCCAGCAGCGTCAGGACAGGGAATGGCTACACCTTC
- TRBJ2-2 TRBD2 TRBV3-1/TRBV3-2 CASSPLSGINTGELFF TGTGCCAGCAGCCCACTTAGCGGGATAAACACCGGGGAGCTGTTTTTT
- TRBJ2-1 TRBD2 TRBV27 CASRASGAGAEQFF TGTGCCAGCAGAGCTAGCGGGGCGGGGGCTGAGCAGTTCTTC
- TRBJ2-7 - TRBV13 CASSAGQLVYEQYF TGTGCCAGCAGTGCTGGACAGTTGGTCTACGAGCAGTACTTC
- TRBJ2-2 - TRBV5-4 CASSFGENTGELFF TGTGCCAGCAGCTTCGGGGAGAACACCGGGGAGCTGTTTTTT
- TRBJ1-2 - TRBV12-3/TRBV12-4 CASSLEGERRTF TGTGCCAGCAGTTTAGAGGGAGAGCGAAGGACCTTC
- TRBJ1-2 - TRBV6-2/TRBV6-3 CASSYVGGGSYGYTF TGTGCCAGCAGTTACGTCGGAGGAGGCTCCTATGGCTACACCTTC
- TRBJ1-5 - TRBV12-3/TRBV12-4 CASTEGGPQPQHF TGTGCCAGCACCGAAGGGGGTCCCCAGCCCCAGCATTTT
once TRBJ1-1 - TRBV5-1 CASSLALRDTEAFF TGCGCCAGCAGCTTGGCCCTGCGGGACACTGAAGCTTTCTTT
few TRBJ2-7 - TRBV12-5 CASGLGQSYEQYF TGTGCTAGTGGTTTGGGGCAGTCCTACGAGCAGTACTTC
- TRBJ1-2 TRBD1 TRBV28 CASSTGGTTNYGYTF TGTGCCAGCAGCACAGGGGGTACTACTAACTATGGCTACACCTTC
- TRBJ1-1 - TRBV18 CASSIRGRLTEAFF TGTGCCAGCTCAATCAGGGGCCGATTGACTGAAGCTTTCTTT
- TRBJ2-5 - TRBV2 CASSESRGEKETQYF TGTGCCAGCAGTGAAAGTCGCGGGGAAAAGGAGACCCAGTACTTC
- TRBJ1-5 - TRBV6-6 CASRSTHNQPQHF TGTGCCAGCAGGAGCACCCACAATCAGCCCCAGCATTTT
- TRBJ2-7 - TRBV6-5 CASWTQDISYEQYF TGTGCCAGCTGGACCCAGGACATATCCTACGAGCAGTACTTC
- TRBJ2-7 - TRBV6-6 CASSLLRQNLQYF TGTGCCAGCAGCCTCCTTCGACAGAATTTACAGTACTTC
- TRBJ2-7 - TRBV18 CASASLTYEQYF TGTGCCAGCGCTAGCCTGACCTACGAGCAGTACTTC
- TRBJ1-1 - TRBV12-3/TRBV12-4 CASSLGGAIEAFF TGTGCCAGCAGTTTGGGGGGAGCCATTGAAGCTTTCTTT
- TRBJ2-1 - TRBV21-1 CASSWGRQEEQFF TGTGCCAGCAGCTGGGGACGACAGGAAGAGCAGTTCTTC
many TRBJ2-5 TRBD1 TRBV29-1 CSVTGQGRETQYF TGCAGCGTTACCGGACAGGGGAGGGAGACCCAGTACTTC
- TRBJ1-1 - TRBV25-1 CASGGGVGNKAFF TGTGCCAGCGGAGGCGGAGTAGGGAATAAAGCTTTCTTT
- TRBJ2-3 TRBD2 TRBV4-1 CASSQATAGALGDTQYF TGCGCCAGCAGCCAAGCCACAGCGGGGGCCCTGGGAGATACGCAGTATTTT